The source of this TCR beta chain is a study of Ad26.COV2.S vaccination and SARS-CoV-2 variants. Whole-study context: In the study, Ad26.COV2.S was injected intramuscularly once, or twice 56 days apart.

On this clone: Antigen unknown.

Broader study findings: Vaccinees and placebo recipients showed similar non-spike TCR breadth.

The CDR3 spans 16 residues. From germline, CDR1 is SGHVS and CDR2 FNYEAQ. Trimming at V came to 5 bases and at J to 0 bases, leaving 9 bases not matched to a gene. Treatment specified: over 15 received Ad26.COV2.S at low or high dose, single or two shots; about 5 received placebo; per-sample allocation not given. Each sample was drawn 63 days after the first injection (of vaccine or placebo). Repertoires were generated with immunoSEQ multiplex PCR, while TCRdb's copy carries only in-frame clones and drops some. The sample records hundreds of thousands of clones, 83% being singletons. V usage is TRBV7-6 and J usage is TRBJ2-7, with 8 nucleotides matching TRBD1. The input for sequencing was peripheral blood, taken in a trial of Ad26.COV2.S vaccine versus placebo. This receptor was identified in a person aged 18 to 65 who received the Ad26.COV2.S COVID-19 vaccine or a placebo. CDR3 bases: TGTGCCAGCAGCCCTGGACAGGGCCCGAGCTCCTACGAGCAGTACTTC. Translation gives CASSPGQGPSSYEQYF.